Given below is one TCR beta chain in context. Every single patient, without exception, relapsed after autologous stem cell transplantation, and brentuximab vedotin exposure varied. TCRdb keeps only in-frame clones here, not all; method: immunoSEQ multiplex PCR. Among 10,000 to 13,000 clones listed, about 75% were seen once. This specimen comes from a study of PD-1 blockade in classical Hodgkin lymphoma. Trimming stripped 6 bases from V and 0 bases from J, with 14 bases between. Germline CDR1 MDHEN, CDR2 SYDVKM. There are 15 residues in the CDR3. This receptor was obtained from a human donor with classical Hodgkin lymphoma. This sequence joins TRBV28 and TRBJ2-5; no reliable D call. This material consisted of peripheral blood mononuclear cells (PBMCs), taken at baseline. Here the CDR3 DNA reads TGTGCCAGCAGCTTTCCGGGCCAGTACCAAGAGACCCAGTACTTC. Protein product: CASSFPGQYQETQYF.